Each of the 17 T cell receptor beta chains below was sequenced from the same sample in a study of human T cells and chemical hapten exposure. A single record per CDR3 protein comes from TCRdb applying MiXCR to the RACE reads. The table lists 65,000 to 95,000 distinct CDR3 sequences, 6.6% of them singletons. The time point: patch test 2, 6 weeks after DPC sensitization. Described treatment: therapeutic diphenylcyclopropenone sensitization with weekly scalp DPC. Source: whole blood, taken in connection with sensitization to the hapten diphenylcyclopropenone (DPC). Receptor source: a woman between 25 and 40 years old with alopecia areata. Some clones in this sample may be carry-over from other donors' samples.

In its sample, this clonotype was seen a few times. This chain links TRBV29-1 with TRBJ2-3; TRBD2 agrees at 8 bases. There are 15 residues in the CDR3. Germline lookup yields CDR1 SQVTM and CDR2 ANQGSEA. V shed 6 bases and J 1 base; nucleotides not matched to a gene: 9. CDR3 bases: TGCAGCGTCCCCGGAGGGGGACTAGGCACAGATACGCAGTATTTT. Amino acids: CSVPGGGLGTDTQYF.

This clonotype was picked up many times. The chain uses TRBV6-2 or TRBV6-3 and TRBJ1-5, with no clear D. CDR1 and CDR2 (germline): MNHEY, SVGEGT. This CDR3 contains 14 residues. V lost 2 bases and J 0 bases, leaving 5 bases between the germline ends. Here the CDR3 DNA reads TGTGCCAGCAGTTACCCCGCTAGCAATCAGCCCCAGCATTTT. Translated: CASSYPASNQPQHF.

This clonotype has more than one count but fewer than ten. V and J are TRBV11-2 and TRBJ2-7, with D possibly TRBD1 on 5 matching bases. The CDR3 is made up of 14 amino acids. V dropped 4 bases and J dropped 2 bases, with 12 bases sitting between them. Looked up from germline, CDR1 is SGHAT and CDR2 is FQNNGV. The CDR3 is CASSYNTGTYEQYF. CDR3 bases: TGTGCCAGCAGCTATAATACAGGCACCTACGAGCAGTACTTC.

The V call is TRBV5-4, the J call TRBJ1-4, with 11 bases that match TRBD1. The CDR3 is 14 amino acids. Germline-derived CDR1 and CDR2 are SGHNT and YYREEE (reference sequence). Germline trimming cut 4 bases from V and 10 bases from J; bases unmatched to any gene: 6. The CDR3 DNA reads TGTGCCAGCAGCCCAGCCGGGACAGGGGGAAAACTGTTTTTT. Translating it yields CASSPAGTGGKLFF.

This clonotype was found many times. This chain joins TRBV18 and TRBJ1-1; maybe TRBD1 (5 bases). Germline V CDR1 and CDR2: KGHSH, LQKENI. V dropped 4 bases and J dropped 3 bases, with 9 bases sitting between them. The CDR3 has 13 amino acids. The CDR3 reads CASSRRVDTEAFF. DNA of the CDR3: TGTGCCAGCTCACGCAGGGTGGACACTGAAGCTTTCTTT.

This clonotype was counted between two and nine times. The V call is TRBV7-9, the J call TRBJ1-4, with no clear D. Germline CDR1 SEHNR, CDR2 FQNEAQ (reference sequence). Trimming shortened V by 4 bases and J by 5 bases, and 14 bases separated the two germline ends. The CDR3 sequence is 15 residues long. The CDR3 region is CASSSVFRGNEKLFF. In DNA form, the CDR3 reads TGTGCCAGCAGCTCTGTATTCCGAGGGAATGAAAAACTGTTTTTT.

This clonotype has ten or more counts. For the CDR3, the DNA is TGTGCCATCAGGGGGACAGGGGGTCACAATGAGCAGTTCTTC. It encodes CAIRGTGGHNEQFF. This chain links TRBV10-3 with TRBJ2-1, with 11 bases identical to TRBD1. The CDR3 spans 14 residues. Trimming at V came to 6 bases and at J to 5 bases, leaving 3 bases not matched to a gene. The V gene's germline CDR1 is ENHRY and CDR2 SYGVKD.

This clonotype was counted only a few times. This chain connects TRBV7-9 to TRBJ1-5, with D unresolved. The CDR3 spans 12 residues. V was cut by 8 bases and J by 5 bases, with 10 bases left in between. Germline V gene data show CDR1 as SEHNR and CDR2 as FQNEAQ (reference sequence). The CDR3 DNA reads TGTGCCAGCGCAAGGGAGGATCAGCCCCAGCATTTT. Protein: CASAREDQPQHF.

This clonotype was detected many times. V gene TRBV29-1 combines with J gene TRBJ2-7; D remains ambiguous. Germline-derived CDR1 and CDR2 are SQVTM and ANQGSEA. V gave up 4 bases and J gave up 1 base, with 11 bases separating them. The CDR3 covers 13 residues. CDR3 bases: TGCAGCGTTGTGGCGGCGCCTTCCTACGAGCAGTACTTC. Translation: CSVVAAPSYEQYF.

Ten or more counts support this clonotype. J is TRBJ2-1 and V is TRBV7-2; a possible D gene is TRBD1 (6 bases). Trimming cost V 5 bases and J 9 bases, with 17 bases left between them. The CDR3 length is 14 residues. CDR1 SGHTA and CDR2 FQGNSA come from the germline V gene. CDR3 residues: CASSHPPGVTEQFF. The CDR3 nucleotides are TGTGCCAGCAGCCATCCGCCAGGGGTGACTGAGCAGTTCTTC.

The table lists this clonotype with a few counts. The genes are TRBV12-3 or TRBV12-4 and TRBJ1-1; D is ambiguous. This CDR3 has 12 residues. V was pared by 3 bases and J by 1 base, with 3 bases between. CDR3 protein: CASSFQNTEAFF. CDR3 in DNA: TGTGCCAGCAGTTTCCAGAACACTGAAGCTTTCTTT.

The table lists this clonotype with a few counts. V usage is TRBV29-1 and J usage is TRBJ1-1; TRBD1 might be the D (6 bases). Germline lookup yields CDR1 SQVTM and CDR2 ANQGSEA. CDR3 size: 15 residues. Trimming left V 1 base short and J 3 bases short, with 15 bases between. The CDR3 spells CSVEGRRGADTEAFF. The CDR3, as DNA: TGCAGCGTTGAAGGGAGGCGGGGGGCGGACACTGAAGCTTTCTTT. Drawing the rest from reference TRBV29-1 and TRBJ1-1, the complete variable domain is SAVISQKPSRDICQRGTSLTIQCQVDSQVTMMFWYRQQPGQSLTLIATANQGSEATYESGFVIDKFPISRPNLTFSTLTVSNMSPEDSSIYLCSVEGRRGADTEAFFGQGTRLTVV.

This clonotype was seen repeatedly, ten times or more. J is TRBJ1-5 and V is TRBV5-1; D unclear. The V end lost 1 base, the J end lost 2 bases, and 7 bases lay between the germline ends. The V gene's germline CDR1 is SGHRS and CDR2 YFSETQ. The CDR3 runs to 14 residues. The CDR3 DNA reads TGCGCCAGCAGCTTGATCCCGGGCAATCAGCCCCAGCATTTT. Its translation is CASSLIPGNQPQHF.

V and J are TRBV11-2 and TRBJ1-6; D gene unclear. Germline values: CDR1 SGHAT, CDR2 FQNNGV. The CDR3 spans 11 residues. V lost 5 bases to trimming and J lost 7 bases, with 3 bases between them. The CDR3 DNA follows: TGTGCCAGCAGCCAGAATTCACCCCTCCACTTT. Translating gives CASSQNSPLHF.

There are a few counts of this clonotype. The chain joins TRBV5-4 to TRBJ1-1, with 8 bases matching TRBD1. From germline, CDR1 is SGHNT and CDR2 YYREEE (reference sequence). This CDR3 comprises 15 residues. Trimming at V came to 1 base and at J to 4 bases, leaving 6 bases not matched to a gene. For the CDR3, the DNA is TGTGCCAGCAGCTTGAAACAGGGGGTGGGCACTGAAGCTTTCTTT. Protein: CASSLKQGVGTEAFF.

The sample holds a few counts of this clonotype. The chain links TRBV14 to TRBJ1-2, with 7 nucleotides matching TRBD1. J gave up 3 bases and V 1 base, and 2 bases lay outside the gene matches. The germline CDR1 and CDR2 sequences are SGHDN and FVKESK. CDR3 length: 14 amino acids. The CDR3 here is CASSQGQGDYGYTF. The DNA of the CDR3 is TGTGCCAGCAGCCAAGGACAGGGAGACTATGGCTACACCTTC.

This clonotype was observed a few times. V and J are TRBV5-1 and TRBJ1-1; 9 nucleotides match TRBD1. CDR1 is SGHRS, CDR2 YFSETQ, per germline. J was trimmed by 6 bases and V by 5 bases; bases with no gene match: 17. The length of the CDR3 is 17 residues. Here the CDR3 reads CASRAHPGQGSLAEAFF. Here the CDR3 DNA reads TGCGCCAGCAGAGCCCATCCGGGACAGGGCTCCCTGGCTGAAGCTTTCTTT. The variable domain in full, with the rest retrieved from reference TRBV5-1 and TRBJ1-1, is KAGVTQTPRYLIKTRGQQVTLSCSPISGHRSVSWYQQTPGQGLQFLFEYFSETQRNKGNFPGRFSGRQFSNSRSEMNVSTLELGDSALYLCASRAHPGQGSLAEAFFGQGTRLTVV.